This paragraph reports one T cell receptor beta chain. These data come from a study of monozygotic twins with inflammatory bowel disease. From its re-call of the 5' RACE reads, TCRdb lists each CDR3 protein once, without DNA. The sample's table shows 80,000 or so distinct CDR3 sequences. Germline V gene data show CDR1 as SGHNT and CDR2 as YYREEE (reference sequence). CDR3 size: 17 residues. This receptor was obtained from a human donor with ulcerative colitis or Crohn's disease, or a healthy co-twin of an affected twin (not recorded which). This chain joins TRBV5-4 and TRBJ2-1; TCRdb outputs TRBD2, but without DNA this stays unchecked. Sequences were obtained from blood. CDR3 protein: CASSSKATSGGYNEQFF. The whole variable domain, remainder taken from reference TRBV5-4 and TRBJ2-1, is ETGVTQSPTHLIKTRGQQVTLRCSSQSGHNTVSWYQQALGQGPQFIFQYYREEENGRGNFPPRFSGLQFPNYSSELNVNALELDDSALYLCASSSKATSGGYNEQFFGPGTRLTVL.